Listed below are T cell receptor beta chains from one sample, sequenced in a study of blood T cells in healthy people across ages. TCRdb redid the calling of the 5' RACE reads with MiXCR, one entry per CDR3 protein. The data show 1.5 million to 2 million distinct CDR3 sequences, 30% to 40% seen once. Sequencing was performed on blood. The origin of the receptors is a woman between 25 and 40 years old in good health. CDR3s include the opening cysteine and the closing phenylalanine or tryptophan. Each record gives: J gene, V gene, clone size, D gene, CDR3 DNA, CDR3 protein. A D gene is named only where the DNA matches it firmly. Clone size is stated in some rows and not others, as once, few, many or a class when expanded.

TRBJ1-1 | TRBV15 | NA | NA | TGTGCCACCAGCAGGCACCTGGAATGGGGACTCAAGGACACTGAAGCTTTCTTT | CATSRHLEWGLKDTEAFF
TRBJ2-1 | TRBV15 | NA | NA | TGTGCCACCAGCTCAGGACGAGGGATTAATTACAATGAGCAGTTCTTC | CATSSGRGINYNEQFF
TRBJ2-7 | TRBV6-1 | NA | NA | TGTGCCAGCAGTTCTACTCTAGAGGGACTCAACTACGAGCAGTACTTC | CASSSTLEGLNYEQYF
TRBJ2-5 | TRBV28 | NA | NA | TGTGCCAGCAGTCCCAAATGGGGTATAGGTGTAGAGACCCAGTACTTC | CASSPKWGIGVETQYF
TRBJ2-2 | TRBV5-1 | NA | TRBD1 | TGCGCCAGCAGACAGGGGCCAGAGAACACCGGGGAGCTGTTTTTT | CASRQGPENTGELFF
TRBJ2-1 | TRBV4-1 | NA | TRBD2 | TGCGCCAGCAGCCAAACTAGCGGGAGGGTCTACAATGAGCAGTTCTTC | CASSQTSGRVYNEQFF
TRBJ2-1 | TRBV10-1 | NA | TRBD1 | TGCGCCAGCAGTGGAAGTGGGACAGGGGTCAATGAGCAGTTCTTC | CASSGSGTGVNEQFF
TRBJ1-5 | TRBV29-1 | NA | NA | TGCAGCGTGCGACAAGGACAGAGCGGCAATCAGCCCCAGCATTTT | CSVRQGQSGNQPQHF
TRBJ2-3 | TRBV6-6 | few | TRBD2 | TGTGCCAGCAGTTGGAAGCGGGGAGGCACAGATACGCAGTATTTT | CASSWKRGGTDTQYF
TRBJ2-5 | TRBV5-1 | NA | NA | TGCGCCAGCAGGGGTAGGGCAGAGACCCAGTACTTC | CASRGRAETQYF
TRBJ2-3 | TRBV6-5 | NA | TRBD1 | TGTGCCAGCAGTTACTTGGGACAGTGGAGGGATACGCAGTATTTT | CASSYLGQWRDTQYF